The 27 T cell receptor beta chains reported below all come from one sample, sequenced in a study of cytomegalovirus exposure and HLA in healthy donors. Vbeta (60) and Jbeta (13) primers were used in the PCR. This table comes from immunoSEQ multiplex PCR, and its TCRdb copy is limited to in-frame clones, with some not included. The sample consists of approximately 150,000 clones, approximately 71% of them appearing once. Material: PBMCs. These TCRs come from a man aged 30 to 45 in good health and CMV-seropositive.

CDR3 loop: CASSLSGRDTGELFF. The CDR3 DNA reads as TGTGCCAGCAGTTTAAGCGGGCGGGACACCGGGGAGCTGTTTTTT. The chain carries TRBV28 and TRBJ2-2, with D perhaps matching TRBD2 (6 bases). This CDR3 contains 15 residues. Per the germline V gene, CDR1 is MDHEN and CDR2 is SYDVKM. Trimming stripped 2 bases from V and 3 bases from J, with 10 bases between.

V gene TRBV5-1 combines with J gene TRBJ1-2, with D uncertain. CDR1 is SGHRS and CDR2 is YFSETQ in the germline V gene. Between the trimmed V and J ends, which lost 4 bases and 1 base, there was a span of 11 bases. The CDR3 has 14 amino acids. CDR3 DNA sequence: TGCGCCAGCAGCCCGGAGGCGGTTAACTATGGCTACACCTTC. It encodes CASSPEAVNYGYTF.

This rearrangement joins TRBV27 to TRBJ2-7; D is possibly TRBD2 (6 bases). The V end lost 4 bases, the J end lost 0 bases, and 16 bases lay between the germline ends. The CDR3 has 16 residues. CDR1 is MNHEY, CDR2 SMNVEV, per germline (reference sequence). CDR3 loop: CASSSPTRDSSYEQYF. DNA for the CDR3: TGTGCCAGCAGTTCCCCAACGCGGGATAGCTCCTACGAGCAGTACTTC.

The V call is TRBV27, the J call TRBJ1-5; D is unresolved. CDR1 and CDR2 from the germline V gene are MNHEY and SMNVEV (reference sequence). V was pared by 2 bases and J by 9 bases, with 14 bases between. The CDR3 runs 14 residues. This chain's CDR3 is CASSLMHNRGPQHF. CDR3 coding DNA: TGTGCCAGCAGTTTAATGCATAACCGGGGGCCCCAGCATTTT.

This chain uses TRBV6-1 with TRBJ2-5; 7 bases are shared with TRBD2. The J call may not be correct, given that the DNA end is closer to TRBJ2-7. Germline V CDR1 and CDR2: MNHNS, SASEGT. This CDR3 comprises 17 residues. The CDR3 region has the DNA TGTGCCAGCAGTGAGCCGCGGGAGCTACGCGCTGGGGACGAGCAGTACTTC. This codes for CASSEPRELRAGDEQYF.

A few counts support this clone. This chain links TRBV5-1 with TRBJ2-5, with TRBD2 matching 7 bases. This CDR3 region has 16 residues. The V and J ends lost 1 base and 2 bases, in that order; junction bases with no gene match: 8. Germline-derived CDR1 and CDR2 are SGHRS and YFSETQ. The CDR3 DNA sequence: TGCGCCAGCAGCTTGAGGACTAGTTCCCTACAAGAGACCCAGTACTTC. Its translation is CASSLRTSSLQETQYF.

This clone has a single count. This chain uses TRBV4-1 with TRBJ2-1, with D tentatively TRBD2 (6 bases). Per the germline V gene, CDR1 is MGHRA and CDR2 is YSYEKL. The CDR3 length is 17 residues. Trimming removed 0 bases at V and 0 bases at J, with 12 bases between. DNA of the CDR3: TGCGCCAGCAGCCAAGAAATAACTAGCTCCTCCTACAATGAGCAGTTCTTC. This sequence encodes CASSQEITSSSYNEQFF.

This sequence joins TRBV2 and TRBJ1-3; 8 bases are shared with TRBD1. The trim removed 9 bases at V and 0 bases at J, leaving 4 bases unmatched. Per the germline V gene, CDR1 is SNHLY and CDR2 is FYNNEI. CDR3 size: 14 residues. DNA for the CDR3: TGTGCCAGGAACAGGGGGGACTCTGGAAACACCATATATTTT. Translating gives CARNRGDSGNTIYF. The variable domain in full, with the rest retrieved from reference TRBV2 and TRBJ1-3, is EPEVTQTPSHQVTQMGQEVILRCVPISNHLYFYWYRQILGQKVEFLVSFYNNEISEKSEIFDDQFSVERPDGSNFTLKIRSTKLEDSAMYFCARNRGDSGNTIYFGEGSWLTVV.

The genes are TRBV6-6 and TRBJ2-1, with TRBD2 matching 8 bases. The V and J ends lost 7 bases and 6 bases, in that order; junction bases with no gene match: 8. Germline-derived CDR1 and CDR2 are MNHNY and SVGAGI (reference sequence). The CDR3 contains 14 residues. The DNA of the CDR3 is TGTGCCAGCAAACGGGGGGGGGCTACCAATGAGCAGTTCTTC. As protein: CASKRGGATNEQFF.

The chain joins TRBV11-3 to TRBJ2-1; 9 bases agree with TRBD2. This CDR3 has 15 residues. Germline assignment: CDR1 SGHNT and CDR2 YENEEA. Unmatched junction bases numbered 0, after V lost 2 bases and J lost 1 base. CDR3 protein: CASSLLAGSYNEQFF. In nucleotides, the CDR3 is TGTGCCAGCAGCTTACTAGCGGGATCCTACAATGAGCAGTTCTTC.

CDR3 sequence: CASSTGADSNYEQYF. For the CDR3, the DNA is TGTGCCAGTAGTACAGGGGCCGACTCTAACTACGAGCAGTACTTC. The chain links TRBV19 to TRBJ2-7, with a weak D call TRBD1 (6 bases). CDR3 size: 15 residues. V gave up 4 bases and J gave up 3 bases, with 16 bases separating them. Germline-derived CDR1 and CDR2 are LNHDA and SQIVND (reference sequence).

The chain links TRBV2 to TRBJ2-7, with 11 bases lining up with TRBD1. From germline, CDR1 is SNHLY and CDR2 FYNNEI. V was pared by 6 bases and J by 7 bases, with 2 bases of the junction left unmatched. This CDR3 is 12 amino acids long. The CDR3 DNA sequence: TGTGCCAGCAGAAGGGACAGGGGGGAGCAGTACTTC. Amino acid sequence: CASRRDRGEQYF.

CDR3 coding DNA: TGTGCCAGCAGCTTTCAAGCGGGGGATACGCAGTATTTT. Amino acids: CASSFQAGDTQYF. The rearrangement links TRBV7-2 to TRBJ2-3, with TRBD2 matching 7 bases. CDR1 is SGHTA, CDR2 FQGNSA, per germline. The length of the CDR3 is 13 residues. Trimming removed 3 bases from V and 6 bases from J; junction bases left unmatched: 3.

The rearrangement links TRBV5-5 to TRBJ1-3, with 8 nucleotides matching TRBD1. Germline CDR1 is SGHKS and CDR2 is YYEKEE (reference sequence). The CDR3 totals 15 residues. Trimming at V came to 3 bases and at J to 2 bases, leaving 4 bases not matched to a gene. In DNA, the CDR3 is TGTGCCAGCAGCTCGGACAGGGCCCCTGGAAACACCATATATTTT. As protein: CASSSDRAPGNTIYF.

This clone was counted a single time. The V and J genes are TRBV19 and TRBJ1-5; D might be TRBD1 (6 bases). This CDR3 spans 18 amino acids. The germline V gene has CDR1 LNHDA and CDR2 SQIVND (reference sequence). The V and J ends lost 5 bases and 1 base respectively, with 21 bases between them. The CDR3 reads CASSARPTVGTSNQPQHF. The CDR3 coding sequence is TGTGCCAGTAGTGCCAGGCCGACGGTCGGGACAAGCAATCAGCCCCAGCATTTT.

This clone was recorded a few times. V gene TRBV2 combines with J gene TRBJ2-5, with TRBD1 identical over 7 bases. V lost 7 bases, J lost 2 bases, and 7 bases stayed unmatched. This CDR3 spans 14 amino acids. The germline V gene has CDR1 SNHLY and CDR2 FYNNEI. The CDR3 DNA sequence: TGTGCCAGCAACATCCCGGGACAGCAAGAGACCCAGTACTTC. Translated, it gives CASNIPGQQETQYF.

This chain connects TRBV9 to TRBJ2-2, with TRBD2 identical over 8 bases. The CDR3 has 16 amino acids. V dropped 4 bases and J dropped 4; count of bases not matched to a gene: 9. Germline CDR1 SGDLS, CDR2 YYNGEE. The CDR3 coding sequence is TGTGCCAGCAGCCCCCAAAGCGGGAGAGTCACCGGGGAGCTGTTTTTT. This sequence encodes CASSPQSGRVTGELFF. Complete variable domain (other parts from reference TRBV9 and TRBJ2-2): DSGVTQTPKHLITATGQRVTLRCSPRSGDLSVYWYQQSLDQGLQFLIQYYNGEERAKGNILERFSAQQFPDLHSELNLSSLELGDSALYFCASSPQSGRVTGELFFGEGSRLTVL.

This clone was counted only a few times. The chain recombines TRBV2 with TRBJ2-4, with 8 bases fitting TRBD1. The CDR3 is 15 residues long. The trim removed 1 base at V and 7 bases at J, leaving 6 bases unmatched. Germline lookup yields CDR1 SNHLY and CDR2 FYNNEI. CDR3 protein: CASSEVRTGWNIQYF. The CDR3 bases are TGTGCCAGCAGTGAAGTAAGGACAGGGTGGAACATTCAGTACTTC.

A few counts support this clone. The J gene is TRBJ1-2, the V gene TRBV2; perhaps TRBD1 as D (6 bases). The CDR3 is made up of 14 amino acids. The ends were cut back, 8 bases at V and 8 bases at J, with 21 bases in the middle. Per the germline V gene, CDR1 is SNHLY and CDR2 is FYNNEI. The CDR3: CASRIRTDLMGYTF. The DNA of the CDR3 is TGTGCCAGCCGGATCAGGACAGATTTGATGGGCTACACCTTC. Full variable domain (outside the CDR3, taken from reference TRBV2 and TRBJ1-2): EPEVTQTPSHQVTQMGQEVILRCVPISNHLYFYWYRQILGQKVEFLVSFYNNEISEKSEIFDDQFSVERPDGSNFTLKIRSTKLEDSAMYFCASRIRTDLMGYTFGSGTRLTVV.

The V call is TRBV14, the J call TRBJ2-1, with D uncertain. Trimming cost V 3 bases and J 0 bases, with 12 bases left between them. The CDR3 spans 16 residues. Per the germline V gene, CDR1 is SGHDN and CDR2 is FVKESK. The CDR3 is CASSHKNTVSYNEQFF. CDR3 sequence (DNA): TGTGCCAGCAGCCATAAAAATACAGTCTCCTACAATGAGCAGTTCTTC.

The chain couples TRBV29-1 to TRBJ1-2; D may be TRBD1 (5 bases). There are 13 residues in the CDR3. V was cut by 1 base and J by 4 bases, with 10 bases left in between. The germline gives CDR1 SQVTM, CDR2 ANQGSEA. CDR3 in amino acids: CSVEAGVGYGYTF. CDR3 nucleotide sequence: TGCAGCGTTGAAGCGGGGGTTGGCTATGGCTACACCTTC.

This clone was observed a single time. The chain has TRBV18 and TRBJ1-4; 7 nucleotides agree with TRBD1. CDR3 length: 15 amino acids. Germline V gene sequence: CDR1 KGHSH, CDR2 LQKENI. Losses at the gene ends were 5 bases for V and 4 bases for J; bases not matched to a gene: 7. The CDR3 DNA sequence: TGTGCCAGCTCATTTACAGGGGCGAGTAATGAAAAACTGTTTTTT. This translates into CASSFTGASNEKLFF. The full variable domain, rest sourced from reference TRBV18 and TRBJ1-4, is NAGVMQNPRHLVRRRGQEARLRCSPMKGHSHVYWYRQLPEEGLKFMVYLQKENIIDESGMPKERFSAEFPKEGPSILRIQQVVRGDSAAYFCASSFTGASNEKLFFGSGTQLSVL.

The chain links TRBV20-1 to TRBJ1-2; D is undetermined. The V end was cut by 1 base, the J end by 5 bases, with 5 bases between. Germline assignment: CDR1 DFQATT and CDR2 SNEGSKA (reference sequence). The CDR3 is 11 amino acids. The CDR3 loop is CSARAGYGYTF. CDR3 DNA: TGCAGTGCTAGAGCGGGATATGGCTACACCTTC.

This rearrangement joins TRBV7-2 to TRBJ2-5, with 7 bases lining up with TRBD1. The J call could be wrong; TRBJ2-7 is a better fit for the DNA end. CDR1 is SGHTA, CDR2 FQGNSA, per germline. The CDR3 totals 15 residues. In nucleotides, the CDR3 is TGTGCCAGCAGCCCATGGGACAGCTTTTCCTACGAGCAGTACTTC. Its translation is CASSPWDSFSYEQYF.

V gene TRBV27 combines with J gene TRBJ2-7; tentatively, D is TRBD1 (7 bases). Germline CDR1 is MNHEY and CDR2 is SMNVEV (reference sequence). The V end was cut by 2 bases, the J end by 3 bases, with 17 bases between. The length of the CDR3 is 16 residues. The CDR3 is CASSLVPGGQLYEQYF. The CDR3 DNA is TGTGCCAGCAGTTTAGTCCCCGGGGGACAGCTCTACGAGCAGTACTTC.

The genes are TRBV7-8 and TRBJ2-1, with 7 bases fitting TRBD1. This CDR3 has 13 amino acids. In germline, CDR1 is SGHVS, CDR2 FQNEAQ. With V trimmed by 5 bases and J by 5 bases, 3 bases remained unmatched. In nucleotides, the CDR3 is TGTGCCAGCAGCACCGACAGGGACAATGAGCAGTTCTTC. Translated: CASSTDRDNEQFF.

V usage is TRBV19 and J usage is TRBJ2-5; 10 bases are a match to TRBD2. The CDR3 spans 14 residues. The germline V gene has CDR1 LNHDA and CDR2 SQIVND (reference sequence). V dropped 5 bases and J dropped 8; count of bases not matched to a gene: 8. The CDR3 coding sequence is TGTGCCAGTAGTTCCCTAGCGGGAGTAAAAACCCAGTACTTC. Translating it yields CASSSLAGVKTQYF.